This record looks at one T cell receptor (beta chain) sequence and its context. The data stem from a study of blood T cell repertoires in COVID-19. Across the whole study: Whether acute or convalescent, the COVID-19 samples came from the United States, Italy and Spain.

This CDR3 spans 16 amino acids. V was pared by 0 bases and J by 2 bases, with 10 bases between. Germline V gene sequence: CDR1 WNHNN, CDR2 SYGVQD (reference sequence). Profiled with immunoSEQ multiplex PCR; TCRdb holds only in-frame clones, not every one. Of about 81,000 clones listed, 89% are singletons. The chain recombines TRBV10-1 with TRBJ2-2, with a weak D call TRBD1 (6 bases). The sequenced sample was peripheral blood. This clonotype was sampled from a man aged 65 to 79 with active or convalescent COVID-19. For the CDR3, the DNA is TGCGCCAGCAGTGAGTCGGGACAACAAAACACCGGGGAGCTGTTTTTT. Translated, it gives CASSESGQQNTGELFF.